These 29 T cell receptor beta chains originate from one sample sequenced in a study of cytomegalovirus exposure and HLA in healthy donors. The PCR employed 60 Vbeta primers together with 13 Jbeta primers. The assay was immunoSEQ multiplex PCR, and TCRdb's table has in-frame clones only and misses some. The data show about 100,000 clones, around three quarters seen once. Sequenced sample: PBMCs. The receptors originated from a man aged 35-49 years in good health and CMV-seronegative.

The CDR3 here is CASSDETAYTDTQYF. The DNA of the CDR3 is TGTGCCAGCAGTGACGAAACTGCTTACACAGATACGCAGTATTTT. This chain connects TRBV2 to TRBJ2-3, with D hard to call. Looked up from germline, CDR1 is SNHLY and CDR2 is FYNNEI. CDR3 size: 15 residues. Between the trimmed V and J ends, which lost 3 bases and 2 bases, there was a span of 12 bases.

The chain recombines TRBV7-3 with TRBJ1-6; TRBD1 might be the D (5 bases). This CDR3 is built from 14 residues. Germline-derived CDR1 and CDR2 are SGHTA and FQGTGA. Trimming left V 5 bases short and J 10 bases short, with 15 bases between. Here the CDR3 DNA reads TGTGCCAGCAGCAATACGGGGGTACGCTCACCCCTCCACTTT. Amino acid sequence: CASSNTGVRSPLHF.

The J gene is TRBJ1-4, the V gene TRBV6-1; D is possibly TRBD1 (6 bases). From germline, CDR1 is MNHNS and CDR2 SASEGT. Trimming removed 0 bases from V and 4 bases from J, with 21 bases in between. The CDR3 spans 19 residues. The CDR3 DNA follows: TGTGCCAGCAGTGAAGCCCACTTACTCGGACAGACTTATAATGAAAAACTGTTTTTT. It yields the protein CASSEAHLLGQTYNEKLFF.

The J gene is TRBJ2-7, the V gene TRBV6-6; weak D call: TRBD2 (5 bases). The CDR3 has 15 residues. Per germline, CDR1 MNHNY and CDR2 SVGAGI (reference sequence). Trimming took 6 bases from V and 0 from J, leaving 15 bases between them. DNA for the CDR3: TGTGCCAGCAGCAGAGGGCACCCAAGCTCCTACGAGCAGTACTTC. It codes for CASSRGHPSSYEQYF.

The count of this clone is one. The chain links TRBV7-9 to TRBJ2-1; TRBD2 matches 12 bases. CDR1 is SEHNR and CDR2 is FQNEAQ in the germline V gene (reference sequence). The CDR3 contains 18 residues. Trimming removed 0 bases from V and 3 bases from J; junction bases left unmatched: 6. CDR3 DNA sequence: TGTGCCAGCAGCTTAGCGAAAGGACTAGCGGGGCTCTACAATGAGCAGTTCTTC. Its translation: CASSLAKGLAGLYNEQFF.

The chain is built from TRBV9 and TRBJ1-5, with D maybe TRBD1 (5 bases). Germline V gene lookup returns CDR1 SGDLS and CDR2 YYNGEE. The CDR3 spans 14 residues. V was pared by 5 bases and J by 5 bases, with 14 bases between. The CDR3 DNA is TGTGCCAGCAGTGCTCAGGGTATCGATCAGCCCCAGCATTTT. Encoded protein: CASSAQGIDQPQHF.

This clone was seen only a few times. The V gene is TRBV13, the J gene TRBJ1-1; a possible D gene is TRBD1 (6 bases). The CDR3 loop spans 14 amino acids. Trimming shortened V by 2 bases and J by 4 bases, and 11 bases separated the two germline ends. In germline, CDR1 is PRHDT, CDR2 FYEKMQ (reference sequence). Here the CDR3 reads CASSLNHRATEAFF. The CDR3 DNA reads as TGTGCCAGCAGCTTAAATCACAGGGCCACTGAAGCTTTCTTT.

As for this clone: Germline and junction disagree at one end, which may indicate a read error. The J gene is TRBJ2-3, the V gene TRBV9; no clear D. CDR1 and CDR2 (germline): SGDLS, YYNGEE. There are 12 residues in the CDR3. The CDR3 loop reads CASSLGLDTRYF. In nucleotides, the CDR3 is TGTGCCAGCAGCCTAGGGCTAGATACGCGGTATTTT.

V gene TRBV5-5 combines with J gene TRBJ1-4; D remains ambiguous. The CDR3 runs 15 residues. The germline gives CDR1 SGHKS, CDR2 YYEKEE (reference sequence). The germline V and J ends were trimmed by 0 bases and 8 bases, with 14 bases remaining between them. The CDR3 region is CASSLARFSAEKLFF. For the CDR3, the DNA is TGTGCCAGCAGCTTGGCCAGGTTCTCGGCGGAAAAACTGTTTTTT.

The chain combines TRBV7-9 with TRBJ2-5, with 13 bases matching TRBD2. Germline V gene lookup returns CDR1 SEHNR and CDR2 FQNEAQ (reference sequence). With 5 bases clipped from V and 4 bases from J, the junction kept 7 bases outside the gene matches. The CDR3 has 16 amino acids. The CDR3 bases are TGTGCCAGCAGCGTTGGGACTAGCGGGGATCGAGAGACCCAGTACTTC. It yields the protein CASSVGTSGDRETQYF.

This clone was seen once. This chain uses TRBV9 with TRBJ1-2, with TRBD1 as a possible D gene (6 bases). Germline loops: CDR1 SGDLS, CDR2 YYNGEE. The CDR3 length is 16 residues. V shed 3 bases and J shed 1 base, with 16 bases lying between them. The DNA for the CDR3 is TGTGCCAGCAGCGAGGGGGGGACACCCTTTAACTATGGCTACACCTTC. Amino acid sequence: CASSEGGTPFNYGYTF.

The chain carries TRBV28 and TRBJ1-2; unclear D gene. The V gene's germline CDR1 is MDHEN and CDR2 SYDVKM. The CDR3 is 14 residues long. V was clipped by 7 bases and J by 7 bases, with 19 bases between them. This CDR3 reads CASTSLPGAVGYTF. The CDR3 DNA is TGTGCCAGCACCTCCCTTCCCGGCGCGGTTGGCTACACCTTC.

This rearrangement joins TRBV6-5 to TRBJ1-5; the match to TRBD1 covers 7 bases. The CDR3 is 15 residues long. Germline V gene data show CDR1 as MNHEY and CDR2 as SVGAGI. V dropped 5 bases and J dropped 1; count of bases not matched to a gene: 5. The CDR3 reads CASSMGTVSNQPQHF. CDR3 DNA: TGTGCCAGCAGTATGGGGACAGTGAGCAATCAGCCCCAGCATTTT.

V and J are TRBV5-1 and TRBJ1-3, with 8 bases that match TRBD2. The DNA end lines up better with TRBJ2-2; the J call may be wrong. This CDR3 spans 17 amino acids. CDR1 and CDR2 from the germline V gene are SGHRS and YFSETQ. The CDR3 protein is CASSLAGRGARDGELFF. The CDR3 nucleotides read TGCGCCAGCAGCTTGGCAGGGCGGGGGGCCCGAGACGGGGAGCTGTTTTTT.

The rearrangement joins TRBV5-1 to TRBJ2-1, with 7 nucleotides matching TRBD1. CDR1 is SGHRS and CDR2 is YFSETQ in the germline V gene. V gave up 5 bases and J gave up 5 bases; unmatched junction bases: 7. CDR3 length equals 14 residues. CDR3 in amino acids: CASRIQGNDNEQFF. Written as DNA, the CDR3 is TGCGCCAGCAGAATACAGGGGAACGACAATGAGCAGTTCTTC.

The genes are TRBV11-2 and TRBJ2-5; TRBD1 matches at 12 bases. Unmatched junction bases numbered 6, after V lost 5 bases and J lost 5 bases. The CDR3 is 15 residues long. Germline values: CDR1 SGHAT, CDR2 FQNNGV. CDR3 residues: CASSVGQGAWETQYF. In nucleotides, the CDR3 is TGTGCCAGCAGCGTGGGACAGGGGGCGTGGGAGACCCAGTACTTC.

This rearrangement joins TRBV4-1 to TRBJ2-5, with D maybe TRBD2 (7 bases). The germline gives CDR1 MGHRA, CDR2 YSYEKL. This CDR3 is 16 amino acids long. V was clipped by 1 base and J by 5 bases, with 17 bases between them. The CDR3 bases are TGCGCCAGCAGCCAAGGCCCGCGCGGGGGCGCGGAGACCCAGTACTTC. As protein: CASSQGPRGGAETQYF.

This clone was seen only a few times. The chain employs TRBV5-6 and TRBJ2-7; the match to TRBD1 covers 10 bases. The germline CDR1 and CDR2 sequences are SGHDT and YYEEEE. This CDR3 comprises 15 residues. Germline trimming cut 4 bases from V and 6 bases from J; bases unmatched to any gene: 10. CDR3 DNA: TGTGCCAGCAGCATGTACCCCGGGACAGGGGTCGAGCAGTACGTC. It specifies CASSMYPGTGVEQYV.

This sequence joins TRBV18 and TRBJ2-1; 7 nucleotides agree with TRBD2. Looked up from germline, CDR1 is KGHSH and CDR2 is LQKENI. This CDR3 region has 15 residues. Germline trimming cut 0 bases from V and 2 bases from J; bases unmatched to any gene: 1. The chain's CDR3 is CASSPPGGAYNEQFF. CDR3 coding DNA: TGTGCCAGCTCACCACCGGGGGGGGCCTACAATGAGCAGTTCTTC.

This chain connects TRBV28 to TRBJ1-5; perhaps TRBD1 as D (5 bases). This CDR3 spans 14 amino acids. CDR1 and CDR2 (germline): MDHEN, SYDVKM. V lost 1 base, J lost 4 bases, and 8 bases lay in between. CDR3 bases: TGTGCCAGCAGTTTATTACGACAGAATCAGCCCCAGCATTTT. Protein: CASSLLRQNQPQHF.

In DNA, the CDR3 is TGTGCCAGCAGCACCCCGACAGGGAACGGCTACACCTTC. This codes for CASSTPTGNGYTF. The rearrangement links TRBV5-6 to TRBJ1-2; 7 bases are shared with TRBD1. V shed 4 bases and J 8 bases; nucleotides not matched to a gene: 8. The CDR3 contains 13 residues. CDR1 is SGHDT and CDR2 is YYEEEE in the germline V gene.

This clone was counted only a few times. CDR3 bases: TGTGCCAGTAGTACCCCGACGGGTTATAGCAATCAGCCCCAGCATTTT. Its protein is CASSTPTGYSNQPQHF. The V and J genes are TRBV19 and TRBJ1-5, with D unclear. The germline V and J ends were trimmed by 4 bases and 0 bases, with 13 bases remaining between them. Per germline, CDR1 LNHDA and CDR2 SQIVND (reference sequence). The CDR3 is made up of 16 amino acids.

This chain joins TRBV5-1 and TRBJ2-1; the D gene is possibly TRBD1 (6 bases). This CDR3 comprises 16 residues. V was pared by 4 bases and J by 10 bases, with 24 bases between. Germline CDR1 reads SGHRS; CDR2 reads YFSETQ. The CDR3: CASSEPKDSINVEQFF. In DNA form, the CDR3 reads TGCGCCAGCAGCGAACCTAAGGACAGTATCAATGTGGAGCAGTTCTTC. The whole variable domain, remainder taken from reference TRBV5-1 and TRBJ2-1, is KAGVTQTPRYLIKTRGQQVTLSCSPISGHRSVSWYQQTPGQGLQFLFEYFSETQRNKGNFPGRFSGRQFSNSRSEMNVSTLELGDSALYLCASSEPKDSINVEQFFGPGTRLTVL.

The genes are TRBV11-2 and TRBJ2-7; 7 bases map to TRBD1. This CDR3 has 14 residues. Trimming removed 5 bases from V and 2 bases from J; junction bases left unmatched: 6. Per the germline V gene, CDR1 is SGHAT and CDR2 is FQNNGV. The CDR3 sequence is CASSERDSTYEQYF. In DNA form, the CDR3 reads TGTGCCAGCAGCGAAAGGGACAGCACCTACGAGCAGTACTTC.

The CDR3 nucleotides are TGTGCCAGCAGCTTAGTAAGCCAATCAAATCAGCCCCAGCATTTT. This translates into CASSLVSQSNQPQHF. The chain links TRBV7-2 to TRBJ1-5; no reliable D call. From germline, CDR1 is SGHTA and CDR2 FQGNSA. This CDR3 is built from 15 residues. Trimming pared 1 base from V and 4 bases from J, leaving 11 bases between.

The chain has TRBV5-1 and TRBJ2-1, with 10 positions matching TRBD2. The V gene's germline CDR1 is SGHRS and CDR2 YFSETQ. V lost 4 bases, J lost 7 bases, and 11 bases stayed unmatched. The CDR3 spans 16 residues. The CDR3 is CASSEMGAGGWNEQFF. The CDR3 DNA reads TGCGCCAGCAGCGAAATGGGAGCGGGGGGGTGGAATGAGCAGTTCTTC.

The rearrangement links TRBV18 to TRBJ1-1, with 8 positions matching TRBD1. This CDR3 region has 15 residues. Germline V gives CDR1 KGHSH, CDR2 LQKENI. The V gene end was trimmed by 0 bases and the J gene end by 3 bases; junction bases not matched to a gene: 3. CDR3 nucleotide sequence: TGTGCCAGCTCACCACCGGGACAGGCGGACACTGAAGCTTTCTTT. Protein sequence: CASSPPGQADTEAFF.

This chain connects TRBV19 to TRBJ2-5; D may be TRBD2 (6 bases). V lost 6 bases and J lost 4, with 9 bases in between. From germline, CDR1 is LNHDA and CDR2 SQIVND (reference sequence). This CDR3 has 12 residues. The CDR3: CASSGGPETQYF. Here the CDR3 DNA reads TGTGCCAGTAGCGGAGGGCCAGAGACCCAGTACTTC.

This chain connects TRBV10-1 to TRBJ2-3, with a tentative D call TRBD2 (6 bases). With 3 bases removed from V and 4 bases from J, the gap between germline ends came to 17 bases. CDR1 and CDR2 (germline): WNHNN, SYGVQD (reference sequence). The CDR3 is 16 amino acids. CDR3 nucleotides: TGCGCCAGCAGTGAAAATCCGTGGACTACCTCAGATACGCAGTATTTT. It yields the protein CASSENPWTTSDTQYF.